This T cell receptor beta chain was retrieved from a study of technical replicates of blood from a handful of donors (dated by TCRdb to 2017 to 2019). The V and J ends are trimmed by 2 bases and 2 bases, leaving 12 bases between them. Counted from cysteine to phenylalanine, this CDR3 has 15 amino acids. Only CDR3 DNA is held: 45 bases, read in frame from base 1. Via the germline V gene, CDR1 is MGHRA and CDR2 YSYEKL. With regard to this clone: Which antigen it targets is not known. Per-base quality was not reported, and no clone a single base away is much larger than it.

Receptor amplification or capture employed the immunoSEQ multiplex PCR assay. This is the immuneACCESS table as TCRdb keeps it, with only in-frame sequences that have V and J called. A part of the clones is gone; compared with another copy, unresolved V genes explain less than half, and the rest is unexplained. The sample has 55,000 to 80,000 clones on record, approximately 97% of them singletons. The ten biggest clones cover 0.2% to 0.25% of the sample. Sequencing input: T cells isolated from PBMCs. The sequence is built from TRBV4-1 and TRBJ2-5; a weak D assignment points to TRBD1 (6 bases agree). This TCR came from a human donor in good health. The nucleotide sequence is given as TGCGCCAGCAGCCAACCCCGGGACAAGCAAGAGACCCAGTACTTC. It encodes CASSQPRDKQETQYF.